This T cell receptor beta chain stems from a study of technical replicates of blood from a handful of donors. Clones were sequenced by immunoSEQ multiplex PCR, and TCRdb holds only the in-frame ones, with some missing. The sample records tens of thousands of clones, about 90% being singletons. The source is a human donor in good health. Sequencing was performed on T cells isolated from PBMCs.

In DNA form, the CDR3 reads TGTGCCAGCAGCCAAGCCGGGACAAGGAGCAATCAGCCCCAGCATTTT. Protein: CASSQAGTRSNQPQHF. This chain joins TRBV4-2 and TRBJ1-5, with D possibly being TRBD1 (6 bases). Germline CDR1 reads LGHNA; CDR2 reads YNFKEQ. Trimming removed 1 base from V and 1 base from J, with 11 bases in between. This CDR3 spans 16 amino acids.